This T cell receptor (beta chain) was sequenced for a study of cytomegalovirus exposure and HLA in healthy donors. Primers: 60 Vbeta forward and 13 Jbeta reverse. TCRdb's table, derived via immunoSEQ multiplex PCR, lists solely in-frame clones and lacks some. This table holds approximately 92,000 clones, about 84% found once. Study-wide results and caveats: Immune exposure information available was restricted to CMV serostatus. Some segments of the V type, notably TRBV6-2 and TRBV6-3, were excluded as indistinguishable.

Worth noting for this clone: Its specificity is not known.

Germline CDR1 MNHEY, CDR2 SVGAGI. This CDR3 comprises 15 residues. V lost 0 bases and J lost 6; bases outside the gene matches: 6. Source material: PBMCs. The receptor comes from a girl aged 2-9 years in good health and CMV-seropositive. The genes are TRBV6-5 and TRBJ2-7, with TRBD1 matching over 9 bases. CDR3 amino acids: CASSYSRDREAEQYF. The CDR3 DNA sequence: TGTGCCAGCAGTTACTCGAGGGACAGGGAGGCCGAGCAGTACTTC.